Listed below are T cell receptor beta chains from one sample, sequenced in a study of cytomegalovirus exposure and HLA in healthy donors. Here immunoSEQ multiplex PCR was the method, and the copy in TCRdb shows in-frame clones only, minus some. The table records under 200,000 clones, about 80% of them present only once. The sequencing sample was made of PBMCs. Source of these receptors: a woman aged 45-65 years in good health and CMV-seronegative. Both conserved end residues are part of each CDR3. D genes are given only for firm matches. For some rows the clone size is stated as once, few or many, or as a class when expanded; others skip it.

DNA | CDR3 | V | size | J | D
TGTGCCAGCAGCTTGACAGGGGGAGCTGAGACCCAGTACTTC | CASSLTGGAETQYF | TRBV28 | . | TRBJ2-5 | TRBD1
TGTGCCAGCAGCGAGGCTAGCGGGAGGAAAGAGACCCAGTACTTC | CASSEASGRKETQYF | TRBV9 | . | TRBJ2-5 | TRBD2
TGTGCCACCCACGCCGACAGGGGGTCGAGTGTGCCTGGAAACACCATATATTTT | CATHADRGSSVPGNTIYF | TRBV19 | . | TRBJ1-3 | TRBD1
TGTGCCAGCAGCAAAAACAGGGATTCCTATGGCTACACCTTC | CASSKNRDSYGYTF | TRBV7-9 | . | TRBJ1-2 | .
TGTGCCAGCAGTTCTCGACAGGGAACGGATGAAAAACTGTTTTTT | CASSSRQGTDEKLFF | TRBV27 | . | TRBJ1-4 | TRBD1
TGTGCCAGCTCACCCGGGACTAGCGGGGGTAGGGAGTTCTTC | CASSPGTSGGREFF | TRBV18 | few | TRBJ2-1 | TRBD2
TGTGCCAGCAACGACAGCGGGGGGGCCGACTACGAGCAGTACTTC | CASNDSGGADYEQYF | TRBV6-1 | . | TRBJ2-7 | TRBD2
TGTGCCAGCAGTTTGACACAGGTCCAAGAGACCCAGTACTTC | CASSLTQVQETQYF | TRBV27 | . | TRBJ2-5 | .
TGTGCCAGTAGTATAGTTGGGATTGGAGGCGCCGGTGGCTACACCTTC | CASSIVGIGGAGGYTF | TRBV19 | . | TRBJ1-2 | .
TGTGCCAGCAGCTTAGATCCAGTCAGGGGCACGGATACGCAGTATTTT | CASSLDPVRGTDTQYF | TRBV11-2 | . | TRBJ2-3 | .
TGCGCCAGTACAGGGTATGGCACTGAAGCTTTCTTT | CASTGYGTEAFF | TRBV5-1 | once | TRBJ1-1 | .
TGTGCCAGCAGTTCCCAGGGTCCCGTATACGAGCAGTACTTC | CASSSQGPVYEQYF | TRBV27 | once | TRBJ2-7 | .
TGTGCCAGCGAGGGGACCAACGGCGGGGGTGAACTGTTTTTT | CASEGTNGGGELFF | TRBV28 | once | TRBJ1-4 | .
TGTGCCAGTAGTATAGCGGGAGGGCCGCTTTACAATGAGCAGTTCTTC | CASSIAGGPLYNEQFF | TRBV19 | . | TRBJ2-1 | TRBD2
TGTGCCAGCAGTTTGCGGACTGACTGGTTTGGCGGGGAGCTGTTTTTT | CASSLRTDWFGGELFF | TRBV11-3 | . | TRBJ2-2 | .
TGTGCCAGCAGCTTAGCGCAAACAGGGGGCCGTCAGCCCCAGCATTTT | CASSLAQTGGRQPQHF | TRBV7-2 | once | TRBJ1-5 | TRBD1
TGTGCCAGAAGCTTGCGGAGGTCACAGCGGGGGCGAAAAACTGAAGCTTTCTTT | CARSLRRSQRGRKTEAFF | TRBV5-3 | few | TRBJ1-1 | .
TGCGCCAGCAGCGAGACAGGGGCCGCCTACGAGCAGTACTTC | CASSETGAAYEQYF | TRBV10-2 | . | TRBJ2-7 | TRBD1
TGCGCCAGCAGCCCTAGTGGGGGGAGAGAGACCCAGTACTTC | CASSPSGGRETQYF | TRBV5-1 | . | TRBJ2-5 | .
TGCGCCAGCAGCCAAGAAGGGGGGGCAGTGAGGACAGATACGCAGTATTTT | CASSQEGGAVRTDTQYF | TRBV4-1 | . | TRBJ2-3 | .
TGTGCCAGCAGCTTATCCGCGGGAGGTGTTGGGGATACGCAGTATTTT | CASSLSAGGVGDTQYF | TRBV7-3 | . | TRBJ2-3 | TRBD2
TGTGCCAGCAGCGTAGCAGGGGCGTCCTACAATGAGCAGTTCTTC | CASSVAGASYNEQFF | TRBV9 | . | TRBJ2-1 | .